Below, 9 T cell receptor beta chains from the same sample are listed, as sequenced in a study of cytomegalovirus exposure and HLA in healthy donors. The protocol was immunoSEQ multiplex PCR, while the TCRdb copy is restricted to in-frame clones and leaves out a portion. The table shows about 250,000 clones, with about 90% occurring only once. The material sequenced was PBMCs. The receptor set was obtained from a man between 18 and 35 years old in good health and CMV-seropositive.

The count of this clone is one. V and J are TRBV7-2 and TRBJ2-1, with 11 bases identical to TRBD2. Per germline, CDR1 SGHTA and CDR2 FQGNSA. This CDR3 has 17 residues. V was pared by 1 base and J by 9 bases, with 11 bases of the junction left unmatched. The CDR3 DNA follows: TGTGCCAGCAGCTTAGTGGCTGCTAGACTAGCGGGATTTGAGCAGTTCTTC. This codes for CASSLVAARLAGFEQFF.

J is TRBJ2-1 and V is TRBV28; no clear D. The germline V gene encodes CDR1 MDHEN and CDR2 SYDVKM. V gave up 5 bases and J gave up 8 bases, with 7 bases separating them. The CDR3 is 11 residues long. In DNA form, the CDR3 reads TGTGCCAGCAGTCCCGACTATGAGCAGTTCTTC. It codes for CASSPDYEQFF.

The CDR3 nucleotides read TGTGCCAGCAGCAACCGGGACAGGGTAATGCATGAGCAGTTCTTC. Amino acids: CASSNRDRVMHEQFF. The chain recombines TRBV7-9 with TRBJ2-1; 9 positions agree with TRBD1. Germline V lookup: CDR1 SEHNR, CDR2 FQNEAQ (reference sequence). V lost 5 bases to trimming and J lost 8 bases; unmatched junction nucleotides: 10. CDR3 length equals 15 residues.

With respect to this clone: Within the sample, other DNA sequences also encode this same CDR3. This chain connects TRBV5-1 to TRBJ2-1; 10 bases match TRBD2. This CDR3 is 15 amino acids long. Looked up from germline, CDR1 is SGHRS and CDR2 is YFSETQ. The junction had 2 bases not matched to a gene; V was cut back by 1 base and J by 4 bases. The CDR3 loop is CASSLRLAGYNEQFF. The CDR3 DNA reads TGCGCCAGCAGCTTGAGACTAGCGGGTTACAATGAGCAGTTCTTC.

The chain recombines TRBV5-1 with TRBJ2-7; 12 bases fit TRBD1. This CDR3 has 20 amino acids. After removal of 3 bases from V and 2 bases from J, the junction contained 18 bases not matched to a gene. Germline V lookup: CDR1 SGHRS, CDR2 YFSETQ. The CDR3 loop reads CASSSDLRDRGPLWTYEQYF. CDR3 coding DNA: TGCGCCAGCAGCTCCGATCTCCGGGACAGGGGGCCCCTATGGACCTACGAGCAGTACTTC. Supplemented by reference TRBV5-1 and TRBJ2-7, the full variable domain reads KAGVTQTPRYLIKTRGQQVTLSCSPISGHRSVSWYQQTPGQGLQFLFEYFSETQRNKGNFPGRFSGRQFSNSRSEMNVSTLELGDSALYLCASSSDLRDRGPLWTYEQYFGPGTRLTVT.

This chain uses TRBV7-2 with TRBJ2-7; 7 positions agree with TRBD2. The CDR3 contains 17 residues. Losses at the gene ends were 4 bases for V and 1 base for J; bases not matched to a gene: 13. Germline V CDR1 and CDR2: SGHTA, FQGNSA. In nucleotides, the CDR3 is TGTGCCAGCAGCTCCCGAGGGAGGGAGTTTAAATCCTACGAGCAGTACTTC. Translated, it gives CASSSRGREFKSYEQYF.

This clone was recorded once. The chain recombines TRBV28 with TRBJ1-4, with 9 bases that match TRBD1. The germline gives CDR1 MDHEN, CDR2 SYDVKM. V lost 5 bases to trimming and J lost 6 bases; unmatched junction nucleotides: 10. This CDR3 has 16 amino acids. CDR3 DNA sequence: TGTGCCAGCAGTGACCGGGACAGGGTCCCGGATGAAAAACTGTTTTTT. This encodes CASSDRDRVPDEKLFF.

The chain joins TRBV4-2 to TRBJ1-3, with D uncertain. V lost 2 bases to trimming and J lost 0 bases, with 5 bases between them. This CDR3 has 14 amino acids. Germline V lookup: CDR1 LGHNA, CDR2 YNFKEQ. CDR3 bases: TGTGCCAGCAGCCAATGGGGCTCTGGAAACACCATATATTTT. It specifies CASSQWGSGNTIYF.

V and J are TRBV11-3 and TRBJ2-2, with D hard to call. Trimming cost V 0 bases and J 3 bases, with 8 bases left between them. The germline CDR1 and CDR2 sequences are SGHNT and YENEEA. This CDR3 comprises 15 residues. CDR3 bases: TGTGCCAGCAGCTTAGATCGGAGTGACACCGGGGAGCTGTTTTTT. Amino acids: CASSLDRSDTGELFF.